This T cell receptor beta chain comes out of a study of naive and memory T cell subsets (dated by TCRdb to about 2017). In terms of the full investigation: Sorted naive and memory T cell subsets from peripheral blood were analyzed in the study using a UMI-based, open-source pipeline for TCR alpha and beta sequencing. RNA was DNase-treated and reverse transcribed with TCR constant-region primers, mostly using SuperScript III. The functional CMV T cell responses agreed completely with IgG serology results. On the study overall, not on this receptor specifically: The repertoire findings for the naive and memory subsets could not be validated against a ground truth, as none was available. Gini index rose and Shannon and inverse Simpson diversity fell from naive through CM, EM and EMRA in both CD4 and CD8 cells. RNA-based TCR counts may be influenced by expression changes linked to T cell activation and differentiation. Clonotypes were defined as single alpha or beta chain sequences, not paired alpha/beta receptors. TCR abundance followed a power law whose exponent differed between naive and memory subsets but was consistent across the three individuals. After error correction, only a single occurrence was seen for over 85% of naive TCR sequences, so much steeper abundance distributions were produced than in memory subsets.

CDR1 and CDR2 are read off the germline V gene as LGHNA and YSLEER. Trimming at the junction amounts to 0 bases on V and 1 base on J, and the germline ends lie 10 bases apart. Inclusive of the bounding cysteine and phenylalanine, the CDR3 is 17 residues long. Of all the DNA, just the CDR3 is kept, 51 bases in frame from base 1. TCR alpha and beta chain libraries were amplified separately from the second PCR step onward. To determine each donor's CMV status, fresh PBMCs were stimulated overnight with CMV viral lysate, and IFNgamma production from CD4+ T cells was then assessed. Miltenyi beads were used first to positively select CD4 T cells, and CD8 T cells were then positively selected from the CD4-negative fraction. After staining for CD3, CD4, CD8, CD45RA, CD27 and a live/dead dye, cells were sorted on a BD Aria II into four subsets based on CD45RA and CD27. Effector memory cells were sorted as CD45RA-CD27-, whereas EMRA cells were sorted as CD45RA+CD27-. Blood was obtained from a few healthy volunteers, and the blood from each volunteer was fractionated into CD4 and CD8 T cells and subsequently into four differentiation subsets. Approximately 0.13 L of peripheral blood was drawn per donor, and PBMC were isolated by Ficoll-Paque PLUS density-gradient centrifugation. Sorted cells were lysed in RLT buffer, and RNA was extracted with a Qiagen RNeasy kit and stored at -80°C.

This clonotype was seen a handful of times. What this receptor recognizes is not known. No quality values exist for individual bases; no much larger clone is one base distant. The library came from UMI-ligation and nested PCR. To cover both TRBC1 and TRBC2, the beta constant-region primer consisted of an equimolar mix of two oligonucleotides. Four rounds of PCR, combining the SP2 primer with nested alpha and beta constant-region primers, were used to amplify the ligated cDNA. A single-stranded oligonucleotide bearing the SP2 primer plus a 12-nucleotide UMI was ligated onto the 3' end of the cDNA by T4 RNA ligase 1. The ligation reaction was kept at 16 degrees C for about 19-25 hours. To avoid over-amplification, PCR2 was usually performed as a SYBR Green qPCR and halted once a predetermined threshold was reached. Apart from the first purification, every purification step used Agencourt AMPure XP magnetic beads. Library quantification was done by Qubit, followed by a TapeStation check on which the main peak was expected at around 650 bp. Pooled libraries were sequenced on an Illumina MiSeq using v2 2x251 paired-end kits, and typically 1-2 million reads were obtained per sample. Each sample library was pooled at 4 nM, and about 5-7% PhiX was included to improve cluster recognition. In the original analysis: Using tag matching that tolerated one base-pair mismatch, Decombinator assigned V and J genes to FASTQ reads that had been processed by Demultiplexor. UMIs were used by Collapsinator to correct both sequencing errors and frequency errors arising from PCR heterogeneity. CDR3Translator translated TCRs and extracted CDR3s from the conserved cysteine to the FGXG phenylalanine, flagging non-productive sequences. Gini, Shannon entropy and inverse Simpson indices were calculated on repertoires subsampled to equal numbers of UMI-defined TCRs. Within the linear range, a power law was fitted by maximum likelihood to the distributions of clonotype abundance. Similar UMI counts, unique TCR numbers and clonal distributions were obtained with the pipeline and with MIGEC on one naive CD8 sample. The repertoires were searched for under 7,500 CMV-associated CDR3 sequences that had been compiled from VDJdb and a published dataset. Using fastp trimming at Q25 and MiXCR clonotype assembly, TCRdb reanalyzed the public sequencing data and kept in-frame beta chains. Each record represents a unique CDR3 protein, reported with the most common genes and DNA among its rows. In this record, the V and J calls reflect TCRdb's handling and not the investigators' own analysis. The sample table lists about 1,400 distinct CDR3 sequences, just under 7.5% of them with a count of one. The ten top clones hold 85% to 90% of the sample.

Sequenced input: CD8+ TEMRA cells from blood. What this sample's cell subset or site label stands for: effector memory re-expressing CD45RA, CD45RA+ CD27-. This chain is built from TRBV4-3 and TRBJ2-6; D gene: possibly TRBD2, on 6 matching bases. The origin of this receptor is a human donor in good health. The DNA sequence is as follows: TGCGCCAGCAGCCAAGATCTGGGGGGATCTGGGGCCAACGTCCTGACTTTC. The resulting protein is CASSQDLGGSGANVLTF.